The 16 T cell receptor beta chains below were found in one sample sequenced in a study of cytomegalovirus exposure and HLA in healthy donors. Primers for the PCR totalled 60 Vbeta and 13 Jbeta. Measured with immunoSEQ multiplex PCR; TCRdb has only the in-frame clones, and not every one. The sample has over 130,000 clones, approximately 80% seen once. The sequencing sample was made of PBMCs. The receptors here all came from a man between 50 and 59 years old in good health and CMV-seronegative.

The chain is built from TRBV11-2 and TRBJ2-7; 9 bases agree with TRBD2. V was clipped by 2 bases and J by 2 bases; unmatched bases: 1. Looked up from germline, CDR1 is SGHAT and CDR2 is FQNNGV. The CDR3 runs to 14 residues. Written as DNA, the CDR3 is TGTGCCAGCAGCTTATCTAGCGGGACCTACGAGCAGTACTTC. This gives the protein CASSLSSGTYEQYF. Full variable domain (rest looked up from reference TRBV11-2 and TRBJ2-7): EAGVAQSPRYKIIEKRQSVAFWCNPISGHATLYWYQQILGQGPKLLIQFQNNGVVDDSQLPKDRFSAERLKGVDSTLKIQPAKLEDSAVYLCASSLSSGTYEQYFGPGTRLTVT.

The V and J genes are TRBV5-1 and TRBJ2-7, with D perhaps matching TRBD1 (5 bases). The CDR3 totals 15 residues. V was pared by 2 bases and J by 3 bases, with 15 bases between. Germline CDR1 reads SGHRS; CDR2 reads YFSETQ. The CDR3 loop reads CASSFSQGRLYEQYF. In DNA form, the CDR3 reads TGCGCCAGCAGCTTTAGTCAGGGCCGACTCTACGAGCAGTACTTC.

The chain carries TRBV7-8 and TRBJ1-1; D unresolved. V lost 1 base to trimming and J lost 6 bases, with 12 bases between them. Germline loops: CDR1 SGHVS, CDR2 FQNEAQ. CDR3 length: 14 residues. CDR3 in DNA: TGTGCCAGCAGCTTAGTGCCGGGTACCTCTGAAGCTTTCTTT. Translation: CASSLVPGTSEAFF.

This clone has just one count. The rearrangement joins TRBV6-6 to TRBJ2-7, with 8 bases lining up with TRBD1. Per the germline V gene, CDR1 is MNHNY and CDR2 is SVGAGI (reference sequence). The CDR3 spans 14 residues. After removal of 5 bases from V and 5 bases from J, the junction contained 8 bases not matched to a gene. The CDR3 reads CASSPQGAHNEQYF. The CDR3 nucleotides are TGTGCCAGCAGTCCTCAGGGGGCGCACAACGAGCAGTACTTC.

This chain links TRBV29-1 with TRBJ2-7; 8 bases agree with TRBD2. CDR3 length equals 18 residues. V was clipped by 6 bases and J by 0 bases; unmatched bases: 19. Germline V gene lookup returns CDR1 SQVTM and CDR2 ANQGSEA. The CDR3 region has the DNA TGCAGCGTCTTCTCGTTTACCCGGACTAGCAGGAGCTCCTACGAGCAGTACTTC. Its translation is CSVFSFTRTSRSSYEQYF.

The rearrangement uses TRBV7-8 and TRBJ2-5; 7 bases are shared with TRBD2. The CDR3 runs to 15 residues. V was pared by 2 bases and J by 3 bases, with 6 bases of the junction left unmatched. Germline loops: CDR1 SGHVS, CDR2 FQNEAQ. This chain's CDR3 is CASSLSAGEEETQYF. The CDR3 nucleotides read TGTGCCAGCAGCTTAAGTGCGGGAGAGGAAGAGACCCAGTACTTC.

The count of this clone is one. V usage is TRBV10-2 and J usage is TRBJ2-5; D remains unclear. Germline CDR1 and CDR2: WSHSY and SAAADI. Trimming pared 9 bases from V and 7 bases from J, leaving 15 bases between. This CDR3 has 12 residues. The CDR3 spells CASSKGAGTQYF. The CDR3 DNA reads TGCGCCAGTTCTAAAGGAGCTGGGACCCAGTACTTC.

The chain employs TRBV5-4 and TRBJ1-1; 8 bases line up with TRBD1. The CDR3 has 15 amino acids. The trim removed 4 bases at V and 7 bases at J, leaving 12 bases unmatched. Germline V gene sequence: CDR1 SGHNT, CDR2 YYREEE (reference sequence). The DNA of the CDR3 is TGTGCCAGCAGCCTCCCGGACAGGGTTATTGATGAAGCTTTCTTT. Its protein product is CASSLPDRVIDEAFF.

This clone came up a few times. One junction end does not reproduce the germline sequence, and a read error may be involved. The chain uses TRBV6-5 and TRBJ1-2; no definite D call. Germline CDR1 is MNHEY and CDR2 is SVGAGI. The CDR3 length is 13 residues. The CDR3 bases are TGTGCCAGCAGACCCCCACACGGCTTGGGCTACGCCTTC. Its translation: CASRPPHGLGYAF.

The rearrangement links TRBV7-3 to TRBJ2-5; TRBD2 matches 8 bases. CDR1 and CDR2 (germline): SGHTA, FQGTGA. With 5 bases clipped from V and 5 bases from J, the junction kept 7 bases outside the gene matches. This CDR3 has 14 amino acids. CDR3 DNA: TGTGCCAGCAGCCCAGGACTAGCAGGGGAGACCCAGTACTTC. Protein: CASSPGLAGETQYF.

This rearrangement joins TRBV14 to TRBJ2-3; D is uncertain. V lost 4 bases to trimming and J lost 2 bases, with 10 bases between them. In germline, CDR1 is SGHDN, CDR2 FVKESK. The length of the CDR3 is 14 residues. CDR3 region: CASSPGVITDTQYF. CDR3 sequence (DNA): TGTGCCAGCAGCCCTGGAGTAATCACAGATACGCAGTATTTT.

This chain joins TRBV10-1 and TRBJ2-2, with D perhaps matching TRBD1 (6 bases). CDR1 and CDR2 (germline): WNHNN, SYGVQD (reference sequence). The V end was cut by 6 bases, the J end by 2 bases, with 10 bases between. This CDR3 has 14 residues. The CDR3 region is CASRKDSNTGELFF. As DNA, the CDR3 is TGCGCCAGCAGAAAGGACAGTAACACCGGGGAGCTGTTTTTT.

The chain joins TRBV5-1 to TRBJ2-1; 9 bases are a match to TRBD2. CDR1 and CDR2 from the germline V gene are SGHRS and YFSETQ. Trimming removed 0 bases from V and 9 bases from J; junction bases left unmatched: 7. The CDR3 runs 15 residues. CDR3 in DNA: TGCGCCAGCAGCTTGGAAGTAGCGGGAGTATCTGAGCAGTTCTTC. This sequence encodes CASSLEVAGVSEQFF. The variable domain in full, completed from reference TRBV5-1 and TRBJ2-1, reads KAGVTQTPRYLIKTRGQQVTLSCSPISGHRSVSWYQQTPGQGLQFLFEYFSETQRNKGNFPGRFSGRQFSNSRSEMNVSTLELGDSALYLCASSLEVAGVSEQFFGPGTRLTVL.

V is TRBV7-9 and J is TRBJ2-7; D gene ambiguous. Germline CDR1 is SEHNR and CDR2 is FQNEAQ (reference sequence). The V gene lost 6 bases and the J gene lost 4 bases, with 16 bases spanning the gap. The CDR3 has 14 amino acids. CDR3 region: CASSPGDAPYEQYF. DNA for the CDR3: TGTGCCAGCAGTCCTGGAGACGCGCCTTACGAGCAGTACTTC.

The CDR3 spells CASSPRGSNQPQHF. For the CDR3, the DNA is TGTGCCAGCAGCCCCCGGGGGAGTAATCAGCCCCAGCATTTT. J is TRBJ1-5 and V is TRBV7-2; TRBD1 is a possible D gene (5 bases). V lost 5 bases and J 4 bases, leaving 12 bases between the germline ends. CDR1 SGHTA and CDR2 FQGNSA come from the germline V gene. The CDR3 covers 14 residues.

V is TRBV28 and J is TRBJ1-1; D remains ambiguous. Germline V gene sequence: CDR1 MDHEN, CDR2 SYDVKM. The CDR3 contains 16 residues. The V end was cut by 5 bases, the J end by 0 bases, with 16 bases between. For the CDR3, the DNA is TGTGCCAGCAGTAGGGCCTCCGGAGGGCTGAACACTGAAGCTTTCTTT. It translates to CASSRASGGLNTEAFF. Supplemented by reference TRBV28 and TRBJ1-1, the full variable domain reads DVKVTQSSRYLVKRTGEKVFLECVQDMDHENMFWYRQDPGLGLRLIYFSYDVKMKEKGDIPEGYSVSREKKERFSLILESASTNQTSMYLCASSRASGGLNTEAFFGQGTRLTVV.